This entry lists 28 T cell receptor beta chains sequenced from one sample in a study of T cells in Graves' hyperthyroidism and ophthalmopathy. Authors of the study amplified TCR beta CDR3 regions from RNA transcripts. In the first-round RT-PCR of the TCR CDR3, the HTBI primer set was used. TCRdb independently ran MiXCR on the multiplex PCR reads; one entry per CDR3 protein. The repertoire holds fewer than 800,000 distinct CDR3 sequences, with roughly 15% as singletons. Sequences were obtained from blood. The receptor set was obtained from a man younger than 35 with Graves' hyperthyroidism.

This clonotype was seen more than once but under ten times. This sequence joins TRBV7-8 and TRBJ2-1; 15 nucleotides line up with TRBD2. This CDR3 is built from 20 residues. The junction had 13 bases not matched to a gene; V was cut back by 7 bases and J by 0 bases. Germline V gene sequence: CDR1 SGHVS, CDR2 FQNEAQ. Here the CDR3 DNA reads TGTGCCAGCACCAGAGGGCCTGGACTAGCGGGAGGGAGCTCCTACAATGAGCAGTTCTTC. Translation: CASTRGPGLAGGSSYNEQFF.

This rearrangement joins TRBV19 to TRBJ1-2, with D uncertain. Trimming stripped 6 bases from V and 1 base from J, with 12 bases between. CDR1 and CDR2 (germline): LNHDA, SQIVND (reference sequence). The CDR3 has 14 amino acids. CDR3 region: CASSGPLFNYGYTF. The CDR3 DNA sequence: TGTGCCAGTAGCGGGCCTCTTTTTAACTATGGCTACACCTTC.

V usage is TRBV28 and J usage is TRBJ2-5; D call uncertain. Germline V lookup: CDR1 MDHEN, CDR2 SYDVKM. Between the trimmed V and J ends, which lost 5 bases and 9 bases, there was a span of 13 bases. The CDR3 totals 12 residues. The CDR3: CASSAPRSAQYF. The DNA for the CDR3 is TGTGCCAGCAGTGCCCCCCGGAGCGCCCAGTACTTC.

This clonotype was observed a handful of times. J is TRBJ1-2 and V is TRBV28, with TRBD1 matching over 9 bases. Trimming took 6 bases from V and 8 from J; bases not matched to a gene: 10. This CDR3 has 14 residues. The germline CDR1 and CDR2 sequences are MDHEN and SYDVKM. The CDR3 loop reads CASSRTGTGPGYTF. The CDR3 coding sequence is TGTGCCAGCAGCCGCACCGGGACAGGGCCCGGCTACACCTTC.

The chain has TRBV4-2 and TRBJ2-2; 9 positions agree with TRBD2. V was clipped by 2 bases and J by 6 bases; unmatched bases: 4. The CDR3 consists of 15 residues. Germline V lookup: CDR1 LGHNA, CDR2 YNFKEQ. Here the CDR3 DNA reads TGTGCCAGCAGCCAACTAGCGGGGAGAGCCGGGGAGCTGTTTTTT. This translates into CASSQLAGRAGELFF.

This chain joins TRBV7-9 and TRBJ2-3, with TRBD2 as a possible D gene (6 bases). V lost 6 bases and J 2 bases, leaving 9 bases between the germline ends. The V gene's germline CDR1 is SEHNR and CDR2 FQNEAQ (reference sequence). CDR3 length: 13 amino acids. The CDR3 DNA reads TGTGCCAGCAGGCCGGGACTCACAGATACGCAGTATTTT. Translating it yields CASRPGLTDTQYF.

This clonotype was found a few times. J is TRBJ2-7 and V is TRBV11-2, with TRBD2 as a possible D gene (5 bases). This CDR3 is 13 amino acids long. Germline assignment: CDR1 SGHAT and CDR2 FQNNGV. With 5 bases removed from V and 3 bases from J, the gap between germline ends came to 11 bases. The CDR3 DNA follows: TGTGCCAGCAGCCGCCCCGGGAACTACGAGCAGTACTTC. Translation gives CASSRPGNYEQYF.

In its sample, this clonotype was seen a few times. The chain links TRBV9 to TRBJ2-7; a weak D match, TRBD1 (5 bases). The CDR3 sequence is 15 residues long. The germline gives CDR1 SGDLS, CDR2 YYNGEE. V was clipped by 4 bases and J by 0 bases, with 14 bases between them. CDR3 in amino acids: CASSPFMGLSYEQYF. Written as DNA, the CDR3 is TGTGCCAGCAGCCCCTTTATGGGGCTCTCCTACGAGCAGTACTTC. Full variable domain (rest looked up from reference TRBV9 and TRBJ2-7): DSGVTQTPKHLITATGQRVTLRCSPRSGDLSVYWYQQSLDQGLQFLIQYYNGEERAKGNILERFSAQQFPDLHSELNLSSLELGDSALYFCASSPFMGLSYEQYFGPGTRLTVT.

This clonotype was counted a few times. The chain combines TRBV28 with TRBJ1-5; perhaps TRBD1 as D (6 bases). CDR3 length: 14 residues. Trimming took off 5 bases at V and 7 bases at J, with 15 bases between the two ends. Germline V gene lookup returns CDR1 MDHEN and CDR2 SYDVKM. The CDR3, as DNA: TGTGCCAGCAGTGAGACAGGTGCGGAGCAGCCCCAGCATTTT. This translates into CASSETGAEQPQHF.

In its sample, this clonotype was seen a few times. The rearrangement links TRBV28 to TRBJ1-6; 9 bases map to TRBD1. CDR3 length equals 15 residues. Looked up from germline, CDR1 is MDHEN and CDR2 is SYDVKM. J gave up 6 bases and V 6 bases, and 6 bases lay outside the gene matches. This CDR3 reads CASSPRDRANSPLHF. CDR3 bases: TGTGCCAGCAGCCCCCGGGACAGGGCTAATTCACCCCTCCACTTT.

This clonotype has ten or more counts. The genes are TRBV7-2 and TRBJ2-1; TRBD1 or TRBD2 may be the D gene (5 bases each). This CDR3 has 13 amino acids. V was cut by 0 bases and J by 8 bases, with 8 bases left in between. Germline-derived CDR1 and CDR2 are SGHTA and FQGNSA. CDR3 DNA sequence: TGTGCCAGCAGCTTAGCCCGGGGCGATGAGCAGTTCTTC. This sequence encodes CASSLARGDEQFF. The entire variable domain, with the rest obtained from reference TRBV7-2 and TRBJ2-1, is as follows: GAGVSQSPSNKVTEKGKDVELRCDPISGHTALYWYRQSLGQGLEFLIYFQGNSAPDKSGLPSDRFSAERTGGSVSTLTIQRTQQEDSAVYLCASSLARGDEQFFGPGTRLTVL.

This clonotype was seen at least ten times. The chain uses TRBV28 and TRBJ2-5, with a tentative D call TRBD2 (5 bases). Germline CDR1 is MDHEN and CDR2 is SYDVKM. The CDR3 covers 13 residues. Trimming removed 4 bases from V and 5 bases from J, with 11 bases in between. The CDR3 region is CASSSEVRETQYF. The DNA of the CDR3 is TGTGCCAGCAGTTCGGAGGTGAGGGAGACCCAGTACTTC.

The chain links TRBV7-2 to TRBJ1-3; no clear D gene. With 1 base removed from V and 4 bases from J, the gap between germline ends came to 5 bases. Germline-derived CDR1 and CDR2 are SGHTA and FQGNSA. The CDR3 is 13 amino acids. As DNA, the CDR3 is TGTGCCAGCAGCTTAGGGAAAGGAAACACCATATATTTT. Translated: CASSLGKGNTIYF.

Many counts were recorded for this clonotype. This chain connects TRBV20-1 to TRBJ2-3; D is unclear. This CDR3 comprises 14 residues. The germline V gene has CDR1 DFQATT and CDR2 SNEGSKA (reference sequence). For the CDR3, the DNA is TGCAGCTTAGGAAGGGAACCTAGCACAGATACGCAGTATTTT. Encoded protein: CSLGREPSTDTQYF.

The J gene is TRBJ2-3, the V gene TRBV6-1; D not resolved. CDR1 is MNHNS and CDR2 is SASEGT in the germline V gene. This CDR3 contains 15 residues. Trimming took 6 bases from V and 3 from J, leaving 16 bases between them. DNA for the CDR3: TGTGCCAGCAGGCCCGGGTTCTACCTAACAGATACGCAGTATTTT. It is translated as CASRPGFYLTDTQYF.

The chain links TRBV28 to TRBJ2-2, with D possibly being TRBD1 or TRBD2 (5 bases each). Germline CDR1 is MDHEN and CDR2 is SYDVKM. V was trimmed by 8 bases and J by 7 bases, leaving 20 bases between them. There are 15 residues in the CDR3. CDR3 loop: CASLLGVAGSGELFF. The CDR3 DNA sequence: TGTGCCAGCCTCCTGGGTGTGGCAGGGAGCGGGGAGCTGTTTTTT.

At least ten counts were recorded for this clonotype. The chain uses TRBV24-1 and TRBJ2-3; TRBD1 aligns across 9 bases. The germline gives CDR1 KGHDR, CDR2 SFDVKD. The CDR3 covers 15 residues. The J segment lost 1 base and the V segment lost 4 bases, leaving 2 bases of the junction unmatched. Here the CDR3 DNA reads TGTGCCACCAGTGAGCGGACAGGGGGCACAGATACGCAGTATTTT. Encoded protein: CATSERTGGTDTQYF.

V and J are TRBV7-9 and TRBJ2-7; D remains ambiguous. V lost 9 bases, J lost 0 bases, and 12 bases lay in between. This CDR3 has 13 residues. The germline gives CDR1 SEHNR, CDR2 FQNEAQ (reference sequence). The CDR3 sequence is CASSTVRSYEQYV. DNA of the CDR3: TGTGCCAGTAGCACAGTGCGCTCCTACGAGCAGTACGTC.

The chain carries TRBV4-1 and TRBJ2-7, with D unresolved. V lost 4 bases and J lost 3, with 22 bases in between. The CDR3 covers 17 residues. Germline V gene lookup returns CDR1 MGHRA and CDR2 YSYEKL. The DNA of the CDR3 is TGCGCCAGCAGCCCCGGCTTTCGCCCACGACGCTACTACGAGCAGTACTTC. Its protein product is CASSPGFRPRRYYEQYF.

The chain links TRBV7-9 to TRBJ2-3, with D perhaps matching TRBD1 or TRBD2 (5 bases each). This CDR3 is 13 amino acids long. With 4 bases removed from V and 6 bases from J, the gap between germline ends came to 11 bases. CDR1 is SEHNR, CDR2 FQNEAQ, per germline (reference sequence). CDR3 sequence reads: CASSSGTLDTQYF. DNA for the CDR3: TGTGCCAGCAGCTCTGGGACCTTGGATACGCAGTATTTT.

V gene TRBV18 combines with J gene TRBJ1-5; tentatively, D is TRBD1 (5 bases). CDR1 and CDR2 from the germline V gene are KGHSH and LQKENI. This CDR3 has 16 amino acids. The V end lost 5 bases, the J end lost 11 bases, and 25 bases lay between the germline ends. CDR3 coding DNA: TGTGCCAGCTCATTCTCCGGGACGGGCCTTCAAGGGACCCAGCATTTT. It translates to CASSFSGTGLQGTQHF.

The chain is built from TRBV20-1 and TRBJ2-5; 9 nucleotides align to TRBD2. The CDR3 spans 17 residues. The ends lost 0 bases at V and 4 bases at J; junction bases unmatched: 12. Germline CDR1 DFQATT, CDR2 SNEGSKA (reference sequence). In nucleotides, the CDR3 is TGCAGTGCTAGAGATCGGGATAGCGGGAGCGGTTTAGAGACCCAGTACTTC. Its translation: CSARDRDSGSGLETQYF.

This clonotype was detected only a few times. The J gene is TRBJ2-7, the V gene TRBV10-3; no clear D gene. The CDR3 sequence is 15 residues long. Germline CDR1 is ENHRY and CDR2 is SYGVKD. V dropped 6 bases and J dropped 0 bases, with 15 bases sitting between them. CDR3 loop: CAISDPPGGSYEQYF. The CDR3 bases are TGTGCCATCAGCGATCCTCCCGGCGGCTCCTACGAGCAGTACTTC.

V usage is TRBV28 and J usage is TRBJ2-3; D is tentatively TRBD1 or TRBD2 (7 bases each). CDR1 MDHEN and CDR2 SYDVKM come from the germline V gene. This CDR3 has 18 residues. The V gene lost 4 bases and the J gene lost 7 bases, with 27 bases spanning the gap. CDR3 in DNA: TGTGCCAGCAGTTACCCCCACGGGCAGGGGGGGTATGGGAATACGCAGTATTTT. It is translated as CASSYPHGQGGYGNTQYF. Together with reference TRBV28 and TRBJ2-3, the CDR3 gives the full variable domain: DVKVTQSSRYLVKRTGEKVFLECVQDMDHENMFWYRQDPGLGLRLIYFSYDVKMKEKGDIPEGYSVSREKKERFSLILESASTNQTSMYLCASSYPHGQGGYGNTQYFGPGTRLTVL.

The chain links TRBV7-9 to TRBJ1-5, with TRBD1 matching 7 bases. Trimming took 7 bases from V and 0 from J; bases not matched to a gene: 9. The CDR3 covers 16 residues. Germline V gene data show CDR1 as SEHNR and CDR2 as FQNEAQ (reference sequence). Written as DNA, the CDR3 is TGTGCCAGCACCACTTCGACAGGGAGTAGCAATCAGCCCCAGCATTTT. It yields the protein CASTTSTGSSNQPQHF. The entire variable domain, with the rest obtained from reference TRBV7-9 and TRBJ1-5, is as follows: DTGVSQNPRHKITKRGQNVTFRCDPISEHNRLYWYRQTLGQGPEFLTYFQNEAQLEKSRLLSDRFSAERPKGSFSTLEIQRTEQGDSAMYLCASTTSTGSSNQPQHFGDGTRLSIL.

This clonotype was seen repeatedly, ten times or more. CDR3 sequence (DNA): TGTGCCAGCAGTGAAGGGAGGGGCCAAGAGACCCAGTACTTC. Residues: CASSEGRGQETQYF. This chain connects TRBV2 to TRBJ2-5, with a tentative D call TRBD2 (6 bases). This CDR3 has 14 amino acids. V lost 1 base, J lost 1 base, and 7 bases lay in between. Looked up from germline, CDR1 is SNHLY and CDR2 is FYNNEI. The full variable domain, in which reference TRBV2 and TRBJ2-5 provide the parts outside the CDR3, is EPEVTQTPSHQVTQMGQEVILRCVPISNHLYFYWYRQILGQKVEFLVSFYNNEISEKSEIFDDQFSVERPDGSNFTLKIRSTKLEDSAMYFCASSEGRGQETQYFGPGTRLLVL.

Turning to this clonotype: This may be a read error, as it is one base from a much larger clone. Because it lacks the conserved phenylalanine or tryptophan at the end, this CDR3 is likely a read error. The chain links TRBV20-1 to TRBJ2-5, with a possible D match to TRBD2 (7 bases). This CDR3 comprises 15 residues. The germline V gene has CDR1 DFQATT and CDR2 SNEGSKA (reference sequence). V was shortened by 2 bases and J by 2 bases, with 15 bases between the two germline ends. The CDR3 DNA sequence: TGCAGTGCTAGAAGGGGGACTACCCTTCAAGAGACCCAGTACCTC. It specifies CSARRGTTLQETQYL.

This clonotype was detected ten times or more. CDR3 coding DNA: TGTGCCAGCAGCTTAGCGCGTCTCGGGATGAACACTGAAGCTTTCTTT. Amino acids: CASSLARLGMNTEAFF. The chain is built from TRBV7-9 and TRBJ1-1, with D unresolved. Germline-derived CDR1 and CDR2 are SEHNR and FQNEAQ (reference sequence). With 0 bases removed from V and 0 bases from J, the gap between germline ends came to 11 bases. The CDR3 is 16 amino acids.